This TCR beta chain was sequenced for a study of beta chain features in type 1 diabetes. Study details: Examination of sorted cells across all samples involved approximately 100,000,000 cells.

Investigators reverse transcribed all isolated RNA, so they sequenced expressed TCRB transcripts. Some clones are missing from TCRdb's copy, which holds only in-frame ones; the method was immunoSEQ multiplex PCR. The sample has just over 600,000 clones, roughly 16% seen once; the top ten hold approximately 0.087%. Of note for this clone: Its antigen is undetermined.

Staining for CD45RO/CCR7/CD25/CD127/CD95/CD27 allowed sorting of CD4+ naive, central memory, regulatory and stem cell-like memory cells. General study findings and limits: All four CD4+ subsets of Type 1 diabetes patients contained TCRB CDR3s that were moderately but significantly shorter. Lower insertion and higher deletion counts appeared at VDJ junctions in type 1 diabetes patients.

Deletions cut 2 bases from V and 3 bases from J, with 12 bases between. The CDR3 is 15 amino acids. CDR1 is SGHTA, CDR2 FQGTGA, per germline. The sample was naive CD4+ T cells from blood. The chain links TRBV7-3 to TRBJ2-3; maybe TRBD1 (5 bases). The sequence was collected from a man between 18 and 29 years old in good health. The CDR3 bases are TGTGCCAGCAGCTTAGGTCAGGGTGGTACAGATACGCAGTATTTT. This gives the protein CASSLGQGGTDTQYF.